This T cell receptor (beta chain) was sequenced in a study of T cell changes during pregnancy in multiple sclerosis. Only in-frame clones appear in the TCRdb table, and some are missing; sequencing was by immunoSEQ multiplex PCR. The sample lists around 100,000 clones; approximately 94% were seen once. The CDR3 has 14 residues. Trimming shortened V by 2 bases and J by 2 bases, and 9 bases separated the two germline ends. The germline gives CDR1 MDHEN, CDR2 SYDVKM. Specimen: peripheral blood, collected before pregnancy. This chain links TRBV28 with TRBJ1-1; D unclear. The TCR originated in a female donor with multiple sclerosis, enrolled in a pregnancy study. Here the CDR3 DNA reads TGTGCCAGCAGTTTAGTTCAGGCCAACACTGAAGCTTTCTTT. Its protein is CASSLVQANTEAFF.